The 2 T cell receptor beta chains listed next were all sequenced from one sample in a study of T cells in Graves' hyperthyroidism and ophthalmopathy. TCR beta CDR3 sequences were amplified from RNA transcripts. The HTBI set primed first-round TCR CDR3 RT-PCR. Via MiXCR, TCRdb re-called the multiplex PCR reads, giving one row per CDR3 protein. The table shows 350,000 to 400,000 distinct CDR3 sequences, with 14% occurring only once. Input material: blood. All receptors derive from a woman aged 60-75 years with Graves' hyperthyroidism.

A few counts support this clonotype. V and J are TRBV19 and TRBJ2-3; possible D gene TRBD1, 6 bases. The germline CDR1 and CDR2 sequences are LNHDA and SQIVND (reference sequence). CDR3 size: 14 residues. Between the trimmed V and J ends, which lost 3 bases and 3 bases, there was a span of 10 bases. CDR3: CASSIGRGTDTQYF. CDR3 DNA: TGTGCCAGTAGTATTGGAAGGGGGACAGATACGCAGTATTTT.

This clonotype has just a few counts. CDR3 sequence: CASSEVEGTEQYF. The CDR3 DNA follows: TGTGCCAGCAGTGAAGTGGAAGGGACCGAGCAGTACTTC. The chain recombines TRBV6-1 with TRBJ2-7, with D perhaps TRBD1 or TRBD2 (5 bases each). This CDR3 contains 13 residues. CDR1 and CDR2 from the germline V gene are MNHNS and SASEGT. The V gene lost 1 base and the J gene lost 6 bases, with 10 bases spanning the gap.